The 8 T cell receptor beta chains below were found in one sample sequenced in a study of metastatic and nonmetastatic thyroid tumors. All patients reached thyroid surgery having received no treatment beforehand. With MiXCR, TCRdb called clones anew from the PCR reads. The table lists approximately 17,000 clones, less than 30% of them singletons, with 15% to 17% in the top ten. The specimen was tumor tissue. These receptors all come from a female donor with papillary thyroid cancer or a benign thyroid nodule (not recorded which). Some clones in this sample may be carry-over from other donors' samples.

The chain carries TRBV11-3 and TRBJ1-2, with TRBD1 as a possible D gene (5 bases). CDR1 is SGHNT and CDR2 is YENEEA in the germline V gene. The germline V and J ends were trimmed by 4 bases and 5 bases, with 14 bases remaining between them. This CDR3 has 14 amino acids. CDR3 residues: CASSSGTEGYGYTF. The CDR3 DNA reads as TGTGCCAGCAGCTCGGGGACGGAGGGGTATGGCTACACCTTC.

The sample holds many counts of this clone. Other DNA sequences within the sample encode an identical CDR3. The chain couples TRBV4-1 to TRBJ2-3; D possibly matches TRBD1 or TRBD2 (5 bases each). Trimming took off 7 bases at V and 2 bases at J, with 16 bases between the two ends. Germline V gives CDR1 MGHRA, CDR2 YSYEKL. CDR3 size: 15 residues. CDR3 sequence reads: CASTESQGTTDTQYF. The CDR3, as DNA: TGCGCCAGCACCGAGAGCCAAGGGACCACAGATACGCAGTATTTT.

This clone has ten or more counts. In DNA form, the CDR3 reads TGTGCCAGCAGCACGGGGCCCATGGCGGACATTCAGTACTTC. Residues: CASSTGPMADIQYF. V gene TRBV7-3 combines with J gene TRBJ2-4; the D gene could be TRBD1 or TRBD2 (5 bases each). Germline lookup yields CDR1 SGHTA and CDR2 FQGTGA. The CDR3 has 14 amino acids. The ends were cut back, 5 bases at V and 8 bases at J, with 16 bases in the middle.

This clone was seen once. The chain employs TRBV11-2 and TRBJ2-6, with unresolved D. Per germline, CDR1 SGHAT and CDR2 FQNNGV. The CDR3 consists of 16 residues. With 1 base removed from V and 6 bases from J, the gap between germline ends came to 13 bases. CDR3 amino acids: CASSLGRSRVANVLTF. The DNA of the CDR3 is TGTGCCAGCAGCTTAGGTCGGTCCCGCGTGGCCAACGTCCTGACTTTC.

Relative to its sample, this clone is medium-sized (0.01 to 0.1%). This sequence joins TRBV10-2 and TRBJ1-5; D is perhaps TRBD1 (6 bases). The germline CDR1 and CDR2 sequences are WSHSY and SAAADI. Trimming cost V 2 bases and J 5 bases, with 13 bases left between them. The CDR3 spans 15 residues. The CDR3 DNA reads TGCGCCAGCAGTGAGGTAGGGGGGGGTCATCAGCCCCAGCATTTT. Translation: CASSEVGGGHQPQHF.

This clone was counted ten times or more. This chain connects TRBV13 to TRBJ1-1; no definite D call. Looked up from germline, CDR1 is PRHDT and CDR2 is FYEKMQ (reference sequence). V was clipped by 2 bases and J by 4 bases, with 14 bases between them. CDR3 length equals 15 residues. CDR3 in amino acids: CASSLKEERGTEAFF. CDR3 sequence (DNA): TGTGCCAGCAGCTTAAAAGAGGAACGGGGCACTGAAGCTTTCTTT.

A few counts support this clone. The genes are TRBV12-5 and TRBJ2-1; TRBD2 aligns across 8 bases. The germline CDR1 and CDR2 sequences are LGHNT and FRNRAP. The CDR3 totals 15 residues. Losses at the gene ends were 3 bases for V and 4 bases for J; bases not matched to a gene: 5. The CDR3 DNA sequence: TGTGCTAGTGGTTTTGGCCCTAGCGGGTACAATGAGCAGTTCTTC. Its translation: CASGFGPSGYNEQFF.

The genes are TRBV12-3 or TRBV12-4 and TRBJ2-3; 9 positions agree with TRBD2. This CDR3 contains 15 residues. Trimming took 3 bases from V and 6 from J; bases not matched to a gene: 7. CDR3 region: CASSLGLAGLDTQYF. The CDR3 DNA is TGTGCCAGCAGTTTGGGCCTAGCGGGGTTGGATACGCAGTATTTT.